Below are 7 T cell receptor beta chains sequenced from a single sample in a study of T cell repertoires in cytomegalovirus infection. Their recognized antigens are unknown. TCRdb independently ran MiXCR on the reads; one entry per CDR3 protein. The sample consists of 650,000 to 900,000 distinct CDR3 sequences, 30% to 35% of them appearing once. Sequenced material: cultured CD8+ T cells from PBMCs, taken from culture after CMV antigen stimulation. The receptors derive from a human donor in good health (CMV status not recorded). Some clones in this sample may be carry-over from other donors' samples.

The chain joins TRBV7-9 to TRBJ2-1, with TRBD2 matching 9 bases. The trim removed 1 base at V and 2 bases at J, leaving 3 bases unmatched. Germline CDR1 and CDR2: SEHNR and FQNEAQ (reference sequence). This CDR3 is built from 16 residues. The CDR3 coding sequence is TGTGCCAGCAGCTTAGGGGGACTAGCCGCCTACAATGAGCAGTTCTTC. Protein product: CASSLGGLAAYNEQFF. Full variable domain (missing parts from reference TRBV7-9 and TRBJ2-1): DTGVSQNPRHKITKRGQNVTFRCDPISEHNRLYWYRQTLGQGPEFLTYFQNEAQLEKSRLLSDRFSAERPKGSFSTLEIQRTEQGDSAMYLCASSLGGLAAYNEQFFGPGTRLTVL.

The CDR3 bases are TGTGCCAGCAGCTCCCCGGGACTAGCAATCTATGAGCAGTTCTTC. This gives the protein CASSSPGLAIYEQFF. V usage is TRBV5-4 and J usage is TRBJ2-1; 9 positions agree with TRBD2. The germline gives CDR1 SGHNT, CDR2 YYREEE (reference sequence). Trimming removed 3 bases from V and 8 bases from J; junction bases left unmatched: 9. The CDR3 has 15 residues.

The rearrangement links TRBV28 to TRBJ1-5; 8 bases agree with TRBD1. The length of the CDR3 is 18 residues. V gave up 3 bases and J gave up 5 bases; unmatched junction bases: 15. Germline CDR1 MDHEN, CDR2 SYDVKM. CDR3 residues: CASSLVLGQDRDDQPQHF. The DNA of the CDR3 is TGTGCCAGCAGTTTGGTCCTTGGCCAGGACAGGGATGATCAGCCCCAGCATTTT.

The chain recombines TRBV23-1 with TRBJ2-1, with 11 bases lining up with TRBD1. TRBV23-1 is sorted into the ORF group, with uncertain function. This CDR3 comprises 18 residues. V was clipped by 1 base and J by 4 bases; unmatched bases: 9. CDR3 loop: CASSQCPGQGAPYNEQFF. In nucleotides, the CDR3 is TGCGCCAGCAGTCAATGCCCCGGACAGGGGGCGCCTTACAATGAGCAGTTCTTC.

The rearrangement uses TRBV7-2 and TRBJ1-5, with 10 bases fitting TRBD1. The germline CDR1 and CDR2 sequences are SGHTA and FQGNSA. The V segment lost 0 bases and the J segment 2 bases; nucleotides outside the gene matches: 4. The CDR3 covers 17 residues. The CDR3, as DNA: TGTGCCAGCAGCTTAGCGGGGGACAGGGGAGGCAATCAGCCCCAGCATTTT. Translation gives CASSLAGDRGGNQPQHF.

This clonotype was detected many times. The V call is TRBV7-6, the J call TRBJ2-5; 10 bases agree with TRBD1. V dropped 1 base and J dropped 3; count of bases not matched to a gene: 5. CDR1 SGHVS and CDR2 FNYEAQ come from the germline V gene. The CDR3 has 16 residues. In DNA form, the CDR3 reads TGTGCCAGCAGCTTAGACCGCGGACAGGGGGAAGAGACCCAGTACTTC. Translated: CASSLDRGQGEETQYF.

This clonotype was seen a few times. This chain links TRBV7-6 with TRBJ2-5; a possible D gene is TRBD1 (6 bases). CDR3 size: 14 residues. Germline V CDR1 and CDR2: SGHVS, FNYEAQ. The ends were cut back, 5 bases at V and 3 bases at J, with 13 bases in the middle. CDR3 protein: CASSRSYREETQYF. DNA of the CDR3: TGTGCCAGCAGCAGATCCTACAGGGAAGAGACCCAGTACTTC. Full variable domain (rest looked up from reference TRBV7-6 and TRBJ2-5): GAGVSQSPRYKVTKRGQDVALRCDPISGHVSLYWYRQALGQGPEFLTYFNYEAQQDKSGLPNDRFSAERPEGSISTLTIQRTEQRDSAMYRCASSRSYREETQYFGPGTRLLVL.